This note documents a single T cell receptor (beta chain) sequence. This CDR3 spans 14 amino acids. Trimming left V 4 bases short and J 4 bases short, with 15 bases between. CDR1 and CDR2 from the germline V gene are SQVTM and ANQGSEA. The data originate from a study of T-cell reconstitution after alpha-beta-depleted transplantation in children. Unique molecular identifiers were built into the TCRbeta library. TCRdb reprocessed the PCR reads via MiXCR and lists one record per CDR3 protein. The table lists 600,000 to 700,000 distinct CDR3 sequences, around a sixth of them singletons. Sample: PBMCs from the stem cell graft donor, taken from the stem cell graft. The rearrangement joins TRBV29-1 to TRBJ2-3, with a weak D call TRBD2 (5 bases). This clonotype originated in a human donor who donated a stem cell graft to a child with acute myeloid leukemia. The CDR3 loop reads CSVGTGSLPDTQYF. In DNA form, the CDR3 reads TGCAGCGTTGGAACTGGGAGTTTACCAGATACGCAGTATTTT.